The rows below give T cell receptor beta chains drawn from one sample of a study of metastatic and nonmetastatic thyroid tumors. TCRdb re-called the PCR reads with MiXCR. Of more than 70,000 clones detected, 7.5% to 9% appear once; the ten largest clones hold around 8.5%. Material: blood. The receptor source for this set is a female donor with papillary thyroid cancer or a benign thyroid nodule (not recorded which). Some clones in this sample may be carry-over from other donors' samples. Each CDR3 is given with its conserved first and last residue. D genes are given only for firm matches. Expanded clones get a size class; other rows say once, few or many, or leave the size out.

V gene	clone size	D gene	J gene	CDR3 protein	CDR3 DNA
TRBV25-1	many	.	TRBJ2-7	CASSEGGANLYEQYF	TGTGCCAGCAGTGAGGGCGGGGCTAACCTCTACGAGCAGTACTTC
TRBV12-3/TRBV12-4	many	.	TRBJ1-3	CASSLGQALGNTIYF	TGTGCCAGCAGTTTAGGGCAGGCACTGGGAAACACCATATATTTT
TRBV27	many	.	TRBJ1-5	CASSFVGGNQPQHF	TGTGCCAGCAGTTTTGTAGGGGGCAATCAGCCCCAGCATTTT
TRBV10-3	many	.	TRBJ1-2	CAISVGAFYGYTF	TGTGCCATCAGTGTCGGGGCTTTTTATGGCTACACCTTC
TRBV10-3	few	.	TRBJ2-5	CAISQGTIQETQYF	TGTGCCATCAGCCAGGGGACTATCCAAGAGACCCAGTACTTC
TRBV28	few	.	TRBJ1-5	CASILWGAPFTYSNQPQHF	TGTGCCAGCATTTTATGGGGCGCCCCCTTTACCTATAGCAATCAGCCCCAGCATTTT
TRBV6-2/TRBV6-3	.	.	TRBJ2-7	CASSTLGGAPYEQYF	TGTGCCAGCAGTACTCTGGGGGGGGCTCCCTACGAGCAGTACTTC
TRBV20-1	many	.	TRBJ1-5	CSALDSSNQPQHF	TGCAGTGCCCTGGACAGTAGCAATCAGCCCCAGCATTTT
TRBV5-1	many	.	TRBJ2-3	CASSLAGGAGTDTQYF	TGCGCCAGCAGCTTGGCTGGCGGAGCCGGCACAGATACGCAGTATTTT
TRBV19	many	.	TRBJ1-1	CASSPRGDSNTEAFF	TGTGCCAGTAGCCCGAGGGGGGATTCGAACACTGAAGCTTTCTTT
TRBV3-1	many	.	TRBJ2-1	CASRRGASYNEQFF	TGTGCCAGCAGGAGAGGGGCCTCCTACAATGAGCAGTTCTTC
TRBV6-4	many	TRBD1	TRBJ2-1	CASSDSPGGEYNEQFF	TGTGCCAGCAGTGACTCACCAGGGGGCGAGTACAATGAGCAGTTCTTC
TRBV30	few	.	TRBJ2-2	CAWSERAGELFF	TGTGCCTGGAGTGAGAGGGCCGGGGAGCTGTTTTTT
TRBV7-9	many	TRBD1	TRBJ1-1	CASSPRQGGGAFF	TGTGCCAGCAGCCCGAGACAGGGCGGCGGAGCTTTCTTT
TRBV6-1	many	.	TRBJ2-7	CASSSGTGEQYF	TGTGCCAGCAGCTCCGGGACGGGGGAGCAGTACTTC
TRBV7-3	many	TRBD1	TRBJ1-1	CASSTRRTGGGTMNTEAFF	TGTGCCAGCAGCACCCGACGGACAGGGGGGGGGACAATGAACACTGAAGCTTTCTTT
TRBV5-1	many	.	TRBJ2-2	CASSLETPGTGELFF	TGCGCCAGCAGCTTGGAAACTCCCGGCACCGGGGAGCTGTTTTTT
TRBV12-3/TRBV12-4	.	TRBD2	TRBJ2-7	CASSSVGGRYEQYF	TGTGCCAGCAGTTCGGTCGGGGGGAGATACGAGCAGTACTTC
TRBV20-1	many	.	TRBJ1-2	CSARDRGALNGYTF	TGCAGTGCTAGAGATAGAGGGGCGCTTAATGGCTACACCTTC
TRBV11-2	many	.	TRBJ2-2	CASSLDGRAHTGELFF	TGTGCCAGCAGCTTAGACGGGAGAGCCCACACCGGGGAGCTGTTTTTT
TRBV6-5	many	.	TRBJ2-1	CASSYSRANNEQFF	TGTGCCAGCAGTTACTCGCGGGCCAACAATGAGCAGTTCTTC
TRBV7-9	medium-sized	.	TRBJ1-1	CASSSSTEAFF	TGTGCCAGCAGCTCCAGTACTGAAGCTTTCTTT
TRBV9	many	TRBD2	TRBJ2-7	CASSVSSGGSYEQYF	TGTGCCAGCAGCGTATCTAGCGGGGGCTCCTACGAGCAGTACTTC
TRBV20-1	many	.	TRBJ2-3	CSAITSTDTQYF	TGCAGTGCTATTACTAGCACAGATACGCAGTATTTT
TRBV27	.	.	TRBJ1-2	CASSLVVGGNYGYTF	TGTGCCAGCAGTTTAGTCGTGGGGGGGAACTATGGCTACACCTTC
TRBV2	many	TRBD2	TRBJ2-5	CASSVKRGANLGETQYF	TGTGCCAGCAGTGTAAAGCGGGGGGCTAATTTAGGGGAGACCCAGTACTTC
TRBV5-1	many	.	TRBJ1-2	CASSFTPGAEVHTF	TGCGCCAGCAGCTTTACCCCCGGGGCCGAGGTGCACACCTTC
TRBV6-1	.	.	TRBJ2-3	CAISLQVAKSDTQYF	TGTGCCATCAGTTTACAGGTGGCAAAGTCCGATACGCAGTATTTT
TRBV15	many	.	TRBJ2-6	CATSRTDRRGANVLTF	TGTGCCACCAGCAGAACAGATCGGAGGGGGGCCAACGTCCTGACTTTC
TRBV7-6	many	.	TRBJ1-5	CASSLASGGGPQHF	TGTGCCAGCAGCTTAGCGAGTGGCGGAGGGCCCCAGCATTTT
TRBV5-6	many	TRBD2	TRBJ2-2	CASSLRTSGGVGELFF	TGTGCCAGCAGCCTCCGGACTAGCGGGGGTGTCGGGGAGCTGTTTTTT